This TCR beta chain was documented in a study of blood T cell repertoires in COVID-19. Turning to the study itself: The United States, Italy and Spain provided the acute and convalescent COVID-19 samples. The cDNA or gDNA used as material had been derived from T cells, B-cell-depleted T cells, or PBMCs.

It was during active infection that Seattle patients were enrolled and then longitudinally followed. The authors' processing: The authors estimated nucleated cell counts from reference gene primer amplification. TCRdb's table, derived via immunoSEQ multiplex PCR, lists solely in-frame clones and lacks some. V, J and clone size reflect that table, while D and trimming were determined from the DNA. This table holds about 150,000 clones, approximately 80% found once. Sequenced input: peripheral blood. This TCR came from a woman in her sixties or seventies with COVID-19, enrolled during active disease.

The CDR3 protein is CASSFPSTSGSDEQYF. The CDR3 nucleotides read TGTGCCAGCAGCTTTCCTTCGACTAGCGGGAGCGACGAGCAGTACTTC. The chain carries TRBV7-9 and TRBJ2-7; the match to TRBD2 covers 12 bases. Per the germline V gene, CDR1 is SEHNR and CDR2 is FQNEAQ (reference sequence). V lost 3 bases and J lost 5; bases outside the gene matches: 8. This CDR3 has 16 amino acids.